The entry that follows covers one T cell receptor beta chain sequence. It lacks a known antigen. Base quality data are lacking; no much larger clone is found one base away. In total, fewer than 750 healthy bone marrow donors made up the cohort. Cohort members were all nominally healthy when sampled, although unrecorded immune exposures were likely present. The donor was CMV seronegative and was included in the group of under 450 seronegative cohort members. A peripheral blood sample was provided by each donor, and peripheral blood mononuclear cells were used for TCR beta sequencing. Genomic DNA extraction from the blood cell samples was performed with the Qiagen DNeasy Blood Extraction Kit. Libraries were prepared through the immunoSEQ multiplex PCR assay. For the multiplex PCR, a mixture combining 60 forward primers for TCR Vbeta segments and 13 reverse primers for TCR Jbeta segments was used. A multiplex PCR assay on genomic DNA amplified the CDR3 region of rearranged TCR beta genes. On the Illumina HiSeq System, the amplified TCR beta libraries were sequenced as 87-base-pair reads. In the authors' own workflow: In a later analysis, 70 million to 95 million unique TCR beta chains were counted across the roughly 670 repertoires, and some 10 million of these chains were shared by at least two donors. To remove PCR and sequencing errors, raw reads were error-corrected and collapsed into unique sequences using a nearest-neighbor algorithm that merged closely related sequences. CDR3 sequences were aligned to IMGT reference sequences to assign V, D and J gene segments. For a sequence to be retained, a match of at least six nucleotides to both a V gene segment and a J gene segment was required. A rearrangement counted as productive if the CDR3 had no stop codons and remained in frame with V and J, and every other rearrangement counted as non-productive. Following IMGT convention, CDR3 was defined as the stretch from the second conserved V-encoded cysteine up to the conserved J-encoded phenylalanine. The earlier analysis of about 640 of the donors excluded any sequence lacking an unambiguous match to a single V gene segment. In an earlier analysis of 587 of the donors, V segments were called functional above 56.7% productive rearrangements and were called segregating when the between-donor standard deviation exceeded 5%. A statistical classification framework was developed to diagnose cytomegalovirus status using the catalog of TCR beta chain sequences. V and J gene assignment, in a later analysis, came from comparing TCR nucleotide sequences with IMGT/GENE-DB human TR gene sequences. In a later analysis, CDR3 sequences and most-parsimonious VDJ recombination scenarios were assigned using the TCRdist pipeline. A later analysis defined each TCR beta chain by its CDR3 amino acid sequence plus V-gene family, and excluded reads lacking a unique V-gene family. A later analysis removed 592 highly shared, low-generation-probability nucleotide sequences to deal with suspected cross-contamination and a sequencing artifact. In a later analysis, a clonal expansion index for each public chain was calculated from normalized within-repertoire ranks of inferred template counts. In a later analysis, generation probabilities were computed using a VDJ recombination model fitted to out-of-frame rearrangements, and the results were checked against IGoR. In a later analysis, TCR-TCR, TCR-HLA and TCR-CMV co-occurrence was scored with hypergeometric tests, and a repertoire-size bias correction was applied to TCR pairs. In a later analysis, false discovery rates were estimated by permuting HLA or CMV assignments 20 times. In a later analysis, co-occurring TCRs were grouped using DBSCAN, and TCRdist sequence similarity was added for clustering within HLA-allele-positive subsets. For co-occurrence clustering, repertoires with fewer than 30,000 or more than 120,000 public chains were excluded, along with four or five repertoires with anomalous nucleotide sharing. TCRdb mirrors the immuneACCESS table, restricted to in-frame sequences. Some clones are absent from its copies; in checked studies, under half trace to an unresolved V gene, and the reason for the others is unknown. Clone size and the V and J calls come from that table; the DNA yielded D and trimming. The sample includes around 110,000 clones, with more than 60% observed a single time. The ten largest clonotypes hold more than 2% of the sample.

The record originates from a study of cytomegalovirus exposure and HLA in healthy donors (dated by TCRdb to between 2016 and 2019). In terms of the full investigation: An earlier analysis of some 600 of the donors reported roughly 300 Gb of sequence data and 95 million to 120 million unique TCR beta sequences obtained from about 179 million T cells. Approximately 310 gigabases of sequencing data and around 87 million unique TCR sequences were included in an early release covering roughly 700 HLA-typed donors. Among the approximately 430 genotyped donors, 75% to 90% belonged to the genetic ancestry cluster associated with self-reported Caucasian donors. The study aimed to test whether signatures of past pathogen exposure could be identified by cataloging public T cell receptors. Using immunosequencing, the study profiled T cell repertoires from roughly 650 subjects and related those repertoires to cytomegalovirus serostatus. Besides the first cohort of hundreds of subjects, a separate validation cohort made up of 120 or so different subjects was used. The study combined high-throughput TCR immunosequencing, statistical association of individual TCRs with disease status, and machine learning to predict cytomegalovirus infection status. To study patterns of TCR occurrence, a later analysis re-analyzed previously published TCR beta repertoires from 550 to 800 donors and added high-resolution HLA genotyping. Rather than using new phenotypic data, the later analysis identified candidate immune exposures from TCR beta sequences and from how often those sequences occurred across donors. In an earlier analysis of 500 to 650 of the donors, high-throughput TCR beta sequencing was used to judge whether each TCR beta V gene segment behaved as functional or pseudogenic. Donor age, sex, ethnicity and CMV serostatus were collected together with the repertoire data. A later genetic analysis used genome-wide SNP genotypes for about 55% of the 666 donors, treating that subset as a discovery cohort. Every repertoire in the discovery cohort had been generated on one and the same sequencing platform. Class I and class II HLA loci were covered by the typing at four-digit resolution. The number of donors typed differed by locus, with roughly 620-630 for A, B, C, DRB1 and DQB1, over 500 for DQA1, 600 to 610 for DPA1, and roughly 450 for DPB1. A handful of DR-DQ haplotypes were handled as single units for association and clustering because linkage in the cohort was strong. On average, about 200,000 unique TCR beta nucleotide sequences were sequenced per donor among about 400 genotyped donors of the cohort, with about 19% of those sequences being non-productive. General study outcomes and caveats: In a later analysis, most CMV-associated TCR beta chains were found to appear HLA-restricted, with HLA associations seemingly driven largely by CMV exposure. In vitro tests confirmed that a few of the cytomegalovirus-associated TCR beta chains recognize cytomegalovirus antigens. In a later analysis, the rate of TCR association differed among HLA loci, with DRB1 alleles having the most associated TCRs and HLA-C alleles having the fewest. A later genetic analysis associated a missense DCLRE1C variant with V-gene and J-gene trimming of TCR beta chains, and an independent cohort replicated the association. CMV serostatus was the only immune exposure information available for the cohort. Across donors, most TCR sequences were observed very rarely, whereas some public TCRs were present in many individuals. Because counts were too low, around 17 rarely observed V segments, including chromosome 9 orphons, were left out of the earlier analysis of a few hundred of the donors. In the study, about 150 TCR beta chains were listed as associated with cytomegalovirus. Compared with equally common non-associated chains, HLA-associated TCR beta chains in a later analysis were more clonally expanded and had lower generation probabilities. The authors suggested that the approach could potentially be generalized to other disease states and immunological phenotypes. A group of highly shared sequence variants was considered likely to be a technical artifact of the sequencing pipeline. In a later analysis, about 16,000 TCR beta sequences were associated with specific HLA alleles at a false discovery rate of 0.05. Sequencing depth was assumed to be roughly uniform across donors in the presence/absence analyses, though that assumption may not hold. A further reported finding was that TCR beta sequences accurately predicted the HLA-A and HLA-B alleles for most subjects in the first cohort. When HLA alleles, especially DR and DQ, strongly co-occurred, attributing TCR associations to individual alleles was difficult. In this cohort, only TCR beta chains were sequenced, and detectable features were limited by the absence of alpha or paired-chain data. In a later analysis, several top co-occurrence clusters were reported to appear linked to parvovirus B19, influenza, CMV and Epstein-Barr virus. Broadly in line with IMGT annotations, most TCR beta V segments showed up in productive rearrangements about 90% or about 30% of the time in an earlier analysis of several hundred of the donors. Linkage disequilibrium might explain the correlated functional status among segregating V segments, but an unknown experimental factor could not be ruled out. Because HLA typing was unavailable for some donors at each locus, only the typed subset was used in association tests. The classifier was reported to diagnose cytomegalovirus status with high specificity and sensitivity in both the original and validation cohorts. According to a later genetic analysis, donors in an Asian-associated ancestry cluster had fewer N-insertions in productive TCRs than the approximately 700-donor mean.

This clonotype was sampled from a man aged 35-49 years in good health and CMV-seronegative. Input material: PBMCs.

CDR3 reads: CASSQDDARTRTGELFF. The sequenced DNA: TGTGCCAGCAGCCAAGACGACGCCCGCACGAGGACCGGGGAGCTGTTTTTT. Here the chain combines TRBV14 and TRBJ2-2, with the D segment identity uncertain. There are 17 amino acids in the CDR3, from cysteine to phenylalanine inclusive. Only the CDR3 portion is preserved as DNA: 51 bases, with reading frame beginning at the first base. As encoded in the germline V gene, CDR1 is SGHDN while CDR2 is FVKESK. The germline ends are 16 bases apart after V is trimmed by 0 bases and J by 5 bases. The variable domain in full, with residues beyond the CDR3 obtained from the reference TRBV14 and TRBJ2-2 genes, is EAGVTQFPSHSVIEKGQTVTLRCDPISGHDNLYWYRRVMGKEIKFLLHFVKESKQDESGMPNNRFLAERTGGTYSTLKVQPAELEDSGVYFCASSQDDARTRTGELFFGEGSRLTVL.